Following are 14 T cell receptor beta chains from one sample sequenced in a study of CXCR3-negative and CXCR3-positive naive CD8 T cells. TRB cDNA was prepared as libraries by UMI-labeled 5' RACE. Each CDR3 protein gets one entry in TCRdb, which reprocessed the 5' RACE reads and gives no DNA. The sample includes roughly 100,000 distinct CDR3 sequences. The sequenced material came from naive CXCR3- CD8+ T cells from blood. This sample's subset: CD45RO-CCR7+CD27+CD95- naive CD8+ T cells lacking CXCR3 (TNR3-). The receptor source for this set is a human donor in good health. Some clones in this sample may be carry-over from other donors' samples.

The CDR3: CSVVSGAVKETQYF. The rearrangement uses TRBV29-1 and TRBJ2-5; TCRdb indicates TRBD2, and absent DNA this call remains unverified. The CDR3 runs 14 residues. Looked up from germline, CDR1 is SQVTM and CDR2 is ANQGSEA.

The J gene is TRBJ2-7, the V gene TRBV29-1; no DNA is available, so the TRBD1 call from TCRdb remains unchecked. CDR1 and CDR2 from the germline V gene are SQVTM and ANQGSEA. The CDR3 runs 12 residues. CDR3 residues: CSARTGSDEQYF.

The genes are TRBV4-1 and TRBJ2-1. The CDR3 has 17 amino acids. Germline-derived CDR1 and CDR2 are MGHRA and YSYEKL. This CDR3 is CASSQGSPMSSYNEQFF.

This chain connects TRBV29-1 to TRBJ2-1; TCRdb calls TRBD1, which cannot be checked without DNA. The CDR3 has 14 amino acids. The germline V gene has CDR1 SQVTM and CDR2 ANQGSEA. This chain's CDR3 is CSVDSPLAENEQFF.

This CDR3 reads CASSQPDGPNQPQHF. The chain recombines TRBV4-1 with TRBJ1-5. Germline loops: CDR1 MGHRA, CDR2 YSYEKL. The CDR3 totals 15 residues.

The gene calls are TRBV12-3 or TRBV12-4 and TRBJ1-1. The CDR3 length is 14 residues. The CDR3: CASSLGPTNTEAFF.

The chain's CDR3 is CAWKELAMDTGELFF. This sequence joins TRBV30 and TRBJ2-2; without DNA, the TCRdb call of TRBD2 cannot be checked. This CDR3 has 15 amino acids. Germline V gives CDR1 GTSNPN, CDR2 SVGIG (reference sequence). The variable domain in full, with the rest retrieved from reference TRBV30 and TRBJ2-2, is SQTIHQWPATLVQPVGSPLSLECTVEGTSNPNLYWYRQAAGRGLQLLFYSVGIGQISSEVPQNLSASRPQDRQFILSSKKLLLSDSGFYLCAWKELAMDTGELFFGEGSRLTVL.

The chain couples TRBV15 to TRBJ2-1; absent DNA, TCRdb's TRBD2 call cannot be checked. This CDR3 is 17 amino acids long. Germline V CDR1 and CDR2: LNHNV, YYDKDF (reference sequence). CDR3 amino acids: CATSRLAGGGPNNEQFF.

This chain links TRBV7-9 with TRBJ2-4; TCRdb indicates TRBD2, and absent DNA this call remains unverified. Germline V gene data show CDR1 as SEHNR and CDR2 as FQNEAQ (reference sequence). The CDR3 runs 19 residues. The CDR3: CASSFIGEARALAKNIQYF.

The chain uses TRBV7-8 and TRBJ2-7; TCRdb's D call, TRBD2, is unchecked because there is no DNA. The CDR3 contains 14 residues. In germline, CDR1 is SGHVS, CDR2 FQNEAQ. The CDR3 is CASSPGDYSYEQYF. Combining the CDR3 with reference TRBV7-8 and TRBJ2-7 gives the whole variable domain GAGVSQSPRYKVAKRGQDVALRCDPISGHVSLFWYQQALGQGPEFLTYFQNEAQLDKSGLPSDRFFAERPEGSVSTLKIQRTQQEDSAVYLCASSPGDYSYEQYFGPGTRLTVT.

This CDR3 reads CASSYIPWGTGGIANEKLFF. The chain has TRBV6-5 and TRBJ1-4; TCRdb picks TRBD1, but there is no DNA to check that call. This CDR3 comprises 20 residues. Germline V gene data show CDR1 as MNHEY and CDR2 as SVGAGI.

The chain recombines TRBV28 with TRBJ2-3; the D gene TCRdb calls, TRBD2, cannot be checked with no DNA. The CDR3 covers 18 residues. Germline loops: CDR1 MDHEN, CDR2 SYDVKM. CDR3 sequence reads: CASSLDPGLAGGTDTQYF.

The rearrangement links TRBV6-2 or TRBV6-3 to TRBJ2-1; TCRdb names TRBD1, which stays unverified in the absence of DNA. The CDR3 is made up of 17 amino acids. Looked up from germline, CDR1 is MNHEY and CDR2 is SVGEGT. This chain's CDR3 is CASSDSPRGGPHNEQFF.

The chain is built from TRBV11-2 and TRBJ1-4; TCRdb lists TRBD1, though no DNA is available to test this call. Per germline, CDR1 SGHAT and CDR2 FQNNGV. The CDR3 extends over 14 amino acids. This CDR3 is CASSQWGGLEKLFF.